The T cell receptor beta chain under discussion was sequenced for a study of cytomegalovirus exposure and HLA in healthy donors. Primers included in the PCR were 60 Vbeta and 13 Jbeta primers. Here immunoSEQ multiplex PCR was the method, and the copy in TCRdb shows in-frame clones only, minus some. The table has roughly 180,000 clones, about 80% seen once. V dropped 1 base and J dropped 6; count of bases not matched to a gene: 14. Germline CDR1 reads MNHEY; CDR2 reads SMNVEV (reference sequence). This CDR3 is 17 amino acids long. This clone was observed a handful of times. Material for sequencing was PBMCs. The origin of this receptor is a woman in her sixties or seventies in good health and CMV-seropositive. The chain recombines TRBV27 with TRBJ2-7; 8 bases are shared with TRBD1. The CDR3 protein is CASSLWFTRDRPAEQYF. The CDR3, as DNA: TGTGCCAGCAGTTTATGGTTCACACGGGACAGGCCTGCCGAGCAGTACTTC.